This T cell receptor (beta chain) was captured in a study of CD8 T cells in ankylosing spondylitis. Study findings and constraints: Ankylosing spondylitis blood appeared to be characterized by a TCR beta motif of under ten highly homologous variants. Disease-linked clones displayed a CD8+ phenotype and appeared relatively rarely in peripheral blood. Clones linked to disease were reported to show significant enrichment in matched ankylosing spondylitis synovial fluid.

MiXCR, applied by TCRdb to the 5' RACE reads, yields one record per CDR3 protein. The table records roughly 440,000 distinct CDR3 sequences, roughly 18% of them present only once. The V and J ends lost 4 bases and 5 bases respectively, with 15 bases between them. The germline V gene encodes CDR1 SGHRS and CDR2 YFSETQ. The CDR3 is 15 amino acids. This clonotype has a handful of counts. As yet, its antigen is unknown. J is TRBJ2-2 and V is TRBV5-1; D possibly corresponds to TRBD1 (6 bases). This TCR derives from a male donor with ankylosing spondylitis. Sequenced material: blood, either unsorted or a sorted T cell fraction (not recorded which). CDR3 amino acids: CASSPWTVGTGELFF. The CDR3 DNA reads TGCGCCAGCAGCCCATGGACAGTGGGGACCGGGGAGCTGTTTTTT. Together with reference TRBV5-1 and TRBJ2-2, the CDR3 gives the full variable domain: KAGVTQTPRYLIKTRGQQVTLSCSPISGHRSVSWYQQTPGQGLQFLFEYFSETQRNKGNFPGRFSGRQFSNSRSEMNVSTLELGDSALYLCASSPWTVGTGELFFGEGSRLTVL.